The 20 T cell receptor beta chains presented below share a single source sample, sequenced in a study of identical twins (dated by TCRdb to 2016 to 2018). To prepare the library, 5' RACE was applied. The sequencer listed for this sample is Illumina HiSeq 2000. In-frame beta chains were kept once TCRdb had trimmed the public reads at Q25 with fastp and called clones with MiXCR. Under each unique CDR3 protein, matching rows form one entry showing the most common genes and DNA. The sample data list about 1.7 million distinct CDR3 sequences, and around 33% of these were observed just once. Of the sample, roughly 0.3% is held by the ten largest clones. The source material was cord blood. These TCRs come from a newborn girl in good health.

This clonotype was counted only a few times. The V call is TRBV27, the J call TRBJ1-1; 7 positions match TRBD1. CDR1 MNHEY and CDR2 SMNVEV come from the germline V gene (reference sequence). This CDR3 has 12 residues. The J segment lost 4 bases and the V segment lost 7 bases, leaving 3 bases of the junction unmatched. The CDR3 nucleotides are TGTGCCAGCAAAAGGGGGCCCACTGAAGCTTTCTTT. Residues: CASKRGPTEAFF.

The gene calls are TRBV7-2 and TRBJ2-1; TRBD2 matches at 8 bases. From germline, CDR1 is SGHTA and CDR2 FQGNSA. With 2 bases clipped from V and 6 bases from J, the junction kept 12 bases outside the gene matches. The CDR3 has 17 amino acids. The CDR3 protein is CASSLLLAGGGGNEQFF. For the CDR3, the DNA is TGTGCCAGCAGCTTATTGTTGGCGGGAGGCGGGGGCAATGAGCAGTTCTTC.

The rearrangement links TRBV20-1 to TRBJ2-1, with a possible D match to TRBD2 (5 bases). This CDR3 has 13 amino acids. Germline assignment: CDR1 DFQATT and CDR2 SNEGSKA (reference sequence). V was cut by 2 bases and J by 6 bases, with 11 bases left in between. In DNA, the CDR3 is TGCAGTGCTAGACGGCCAAGCGGCAATGAGCAGTTCTTC. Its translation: CSARRPSGNEQFF.

The DNA for the CDR3 is TGTGCCAGCTCACTACCCCAGGGGCGAGAGACCCAGTACTTC. Amino acids: CASSLPQGRETQYF. The genes are TRBV18 and TRBJ2-5; a weak D match, TRBD1 (6 bases). V gave up 4 bases and J gave up 4 bases, with 13 bases separating them. The CDR3 runs to 14 residues. Germline V gene sequence: CDR1 KGHSH, CDR2 LQKENI. Full variable domain (outside the CDR3, taken from reference TRBV18 and TRBJ2-5): NAGVMQNPRHLVRRRGQEARLRCSPMKGHSHVYWYRQLPEEGLKFMVYLQKENIIDESGMPKERFSAEFPKEGPSILRIQQVVRGDSAAYFCASSLPQGRETQYFGPGTRLLVL.

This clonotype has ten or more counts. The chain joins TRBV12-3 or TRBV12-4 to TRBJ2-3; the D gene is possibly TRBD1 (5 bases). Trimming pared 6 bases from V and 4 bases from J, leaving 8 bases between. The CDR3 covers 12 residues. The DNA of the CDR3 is TGTGCCAGCAGGAACAGGCCAGATACGCAGTATTTT. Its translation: CASRNRPDTQYF.

CDR3 DNA: TGTGCCAGCAGCTTAGCTCTGGCCCGGGATACGCAGTATTTT. Its translation is CASSLALARDTQYF. The J gene is TRBJ2-3, the V gene TRBV11-2, with D unresolved. V was cut by 1 base and J by 6 bases, with 11 bases left in between. The CDR3 consists of 14 residues. Germline values: CDR1 SGHAT, CDR2 FQNNGV.

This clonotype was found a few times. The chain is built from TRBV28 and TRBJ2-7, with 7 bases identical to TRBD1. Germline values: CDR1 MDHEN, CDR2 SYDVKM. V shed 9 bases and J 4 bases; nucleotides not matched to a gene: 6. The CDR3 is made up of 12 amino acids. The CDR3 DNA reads TGTGCCAGTAACGGACAGGTTTACGAGCAGTACTTC. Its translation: CASNGQVYEQYF.

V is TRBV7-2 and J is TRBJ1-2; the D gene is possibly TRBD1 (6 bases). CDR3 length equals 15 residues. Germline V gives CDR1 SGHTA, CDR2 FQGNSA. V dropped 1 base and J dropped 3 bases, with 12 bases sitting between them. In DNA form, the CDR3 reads TGTGCCAGCAGCTTAGGTCTTACAGGGTACTATGGCTACACCTTC. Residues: CASSLGLTGYYGYTF. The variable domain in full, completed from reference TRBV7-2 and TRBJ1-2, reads GAGVSQSPSNKVTEKGKDVELRCDPISGHTALYWYRQSLGQGLEFLIYFQGNSAPDKSGLPSDRFSAERTGGSVSTLTIQRTQQEDSAVYLCASSLGLTGYYGYTFGSGTRLTVV.

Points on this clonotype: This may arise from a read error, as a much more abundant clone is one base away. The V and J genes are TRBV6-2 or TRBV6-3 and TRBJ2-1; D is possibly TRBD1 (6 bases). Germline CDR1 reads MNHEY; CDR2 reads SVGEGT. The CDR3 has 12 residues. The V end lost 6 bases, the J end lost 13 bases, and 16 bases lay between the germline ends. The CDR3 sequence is CASRTTQGTQFF. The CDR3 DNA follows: TGTGCCAGCAGAACCACTCAGGGGACCCAGTTCTTC.

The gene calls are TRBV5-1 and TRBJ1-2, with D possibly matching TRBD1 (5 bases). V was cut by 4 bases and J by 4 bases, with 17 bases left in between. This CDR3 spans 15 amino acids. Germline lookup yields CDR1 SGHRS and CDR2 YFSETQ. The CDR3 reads CASSLAGIRSYGYTF. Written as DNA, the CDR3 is TGCGCCAGCAGCCTAGCAGGGATAAGGAGCTATGGCTACACCTTC.

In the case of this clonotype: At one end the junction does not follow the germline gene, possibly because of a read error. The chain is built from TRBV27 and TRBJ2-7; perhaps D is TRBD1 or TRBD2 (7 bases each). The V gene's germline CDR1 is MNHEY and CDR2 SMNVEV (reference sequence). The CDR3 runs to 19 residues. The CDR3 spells CAGSPLLSRGGPSSREQYF. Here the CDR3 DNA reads TGTGCCGGCAGTCCCCTTTTAAGCAGGGGGGGTCCCTCTTCGAGGGAGCAGTACTTC.

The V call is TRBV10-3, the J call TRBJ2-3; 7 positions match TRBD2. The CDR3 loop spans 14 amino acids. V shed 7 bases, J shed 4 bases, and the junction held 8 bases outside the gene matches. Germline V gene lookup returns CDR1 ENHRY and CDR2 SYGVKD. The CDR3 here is CAITALAGADTQYF. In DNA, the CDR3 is TGTGCCATCACCGCCTTGGCGGGAGCAGATACGCAGTATTTT.

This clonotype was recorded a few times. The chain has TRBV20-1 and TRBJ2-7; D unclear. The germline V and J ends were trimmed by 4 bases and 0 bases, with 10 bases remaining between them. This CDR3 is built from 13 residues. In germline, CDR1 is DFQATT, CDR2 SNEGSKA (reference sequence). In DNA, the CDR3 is TGCAGTGCTATCCTCAGGAGCTCCTACGAGCAGTACTTC. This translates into CSAILRSSYEQYF.

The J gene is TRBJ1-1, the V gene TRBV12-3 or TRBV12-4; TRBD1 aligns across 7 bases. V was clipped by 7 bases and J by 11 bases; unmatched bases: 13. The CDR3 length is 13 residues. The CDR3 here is CASTLTGWRNAFF. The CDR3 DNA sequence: TGTGCCAGCACCTTGACAGGGTGGAGGAATGCTTTCTTT.

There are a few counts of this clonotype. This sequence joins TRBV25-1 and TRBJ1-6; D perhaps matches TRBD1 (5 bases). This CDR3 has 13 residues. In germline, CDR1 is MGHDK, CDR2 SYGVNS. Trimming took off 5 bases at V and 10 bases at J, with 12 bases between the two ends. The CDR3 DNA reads TGTGCCAGCAGTTCCCCGACAGAATCACCCCTCCACTTT. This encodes CASSSPTESPLHF.

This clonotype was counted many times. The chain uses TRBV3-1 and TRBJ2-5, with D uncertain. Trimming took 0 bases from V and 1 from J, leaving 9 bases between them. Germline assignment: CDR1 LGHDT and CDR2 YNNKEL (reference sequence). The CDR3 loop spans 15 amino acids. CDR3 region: CASSQDSGSQETQYF. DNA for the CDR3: TGTGCCAGCAGCCAAGATAGTGGCAGCCAAGAGACCCAGTACTTC.

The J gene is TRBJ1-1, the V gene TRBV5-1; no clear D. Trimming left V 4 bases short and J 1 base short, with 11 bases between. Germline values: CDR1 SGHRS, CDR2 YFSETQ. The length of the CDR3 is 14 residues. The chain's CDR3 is CASSVGPPNTEAFF. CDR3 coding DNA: TGCGCCAGCAGCGTAGGCCCCCCGAACACTGAAGCTTTCTTT.

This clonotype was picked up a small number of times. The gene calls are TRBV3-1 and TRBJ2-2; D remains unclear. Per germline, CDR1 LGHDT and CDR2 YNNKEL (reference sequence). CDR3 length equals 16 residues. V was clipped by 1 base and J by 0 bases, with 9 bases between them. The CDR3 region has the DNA TGTGCCAGCAGCCAAGGCCGACTCGCGAACACCGGGGAGCTGTTTTTT. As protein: CASSQGRLANTGELFF.

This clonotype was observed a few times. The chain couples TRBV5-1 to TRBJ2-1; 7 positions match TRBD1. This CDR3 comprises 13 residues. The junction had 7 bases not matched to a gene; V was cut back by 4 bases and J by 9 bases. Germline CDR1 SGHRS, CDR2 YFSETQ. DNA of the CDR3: TGCGCCAGCAGCCTCTTCGAGGGGGCTGAGCAGTTCTTC. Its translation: CASSLFEGAEQFF. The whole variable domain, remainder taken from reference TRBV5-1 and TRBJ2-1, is KAGVTQTPRYLIKTRGQQVTLSCSPISGHRSVSWYQQTPGQGLQFLFEYFSETQRNKGNFPGRFSGRQFSNSRSEMNVSTLELGDSALYLCASSLFEGAEQFFGPGTRLTVL.

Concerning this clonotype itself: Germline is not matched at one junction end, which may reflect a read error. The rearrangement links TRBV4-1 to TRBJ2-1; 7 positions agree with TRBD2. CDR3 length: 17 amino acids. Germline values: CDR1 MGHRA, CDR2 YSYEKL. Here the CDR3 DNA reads TGCGCCAGCAGCCAAGACTTAGCGACTAGCTCCTACAATGGGCAGTTCTTC. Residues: CASSQDLATSSYNGQFF.